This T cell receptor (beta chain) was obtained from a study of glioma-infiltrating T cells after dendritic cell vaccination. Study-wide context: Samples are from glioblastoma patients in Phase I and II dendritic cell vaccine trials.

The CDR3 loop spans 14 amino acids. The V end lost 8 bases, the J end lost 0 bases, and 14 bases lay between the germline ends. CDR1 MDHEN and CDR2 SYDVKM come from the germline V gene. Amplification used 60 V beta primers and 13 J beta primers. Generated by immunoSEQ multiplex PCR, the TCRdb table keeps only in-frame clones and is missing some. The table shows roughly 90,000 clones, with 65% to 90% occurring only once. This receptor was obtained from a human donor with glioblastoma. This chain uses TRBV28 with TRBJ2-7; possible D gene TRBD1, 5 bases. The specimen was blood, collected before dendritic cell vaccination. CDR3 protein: CASSRQWSSYEQYF. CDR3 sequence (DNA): TGTGCCAGCTCGCGACAGTGGAGCTCCTACGAGCAGTACTTC.